The entry that follows covers one T cell receptor (beta chain) sequence. The data were taken from a study of blood T cell repertoires in COVID-19. About the study: COVID-19 samples, acute and convalescent, were from the United States, Italy and Spain.

TCRdb's table, derived via immunoSEQ multiplex PCR, lists solely in-frame clones and lacks some. The sample consists of tens of thousands of clones, 80% to 95% of them appearing once. The germline gives CDR1 SGHKS, CDR2 YYEKEE (reference sequence). After removal of 3 bases from V and 7 bases from J, the junction contained 4 bases not matched to a gene. The CDR3 runs to 15 residues. The sequenced sample was peripheral blood. The TCR comes from a human donor with active COVID-19. The donor label of this sample is uncertain. The rearrangement joins TRBV5-5 to TRBJ2-1; 13 bases match TRBD2. The CDR3, as DNA: TGTGCCAGCAGCTGGACTAGCGGGAGCGGAAATGAGCAGTTCTTC. Its translation is CASSWTSGSGNEQFF.